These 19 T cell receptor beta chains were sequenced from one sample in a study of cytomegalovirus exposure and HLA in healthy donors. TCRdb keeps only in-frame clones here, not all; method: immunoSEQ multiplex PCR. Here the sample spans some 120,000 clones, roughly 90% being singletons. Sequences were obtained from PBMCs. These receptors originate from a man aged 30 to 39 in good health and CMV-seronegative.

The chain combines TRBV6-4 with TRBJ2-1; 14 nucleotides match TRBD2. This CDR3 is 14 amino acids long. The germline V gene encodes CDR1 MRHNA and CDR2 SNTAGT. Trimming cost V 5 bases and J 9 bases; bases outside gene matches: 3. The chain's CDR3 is CASSSGLAGGEQFF. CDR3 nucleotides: TGTGCCAGCAGTTCCGGACTAGCGGGAGGTGAGCAGTTCTTC.

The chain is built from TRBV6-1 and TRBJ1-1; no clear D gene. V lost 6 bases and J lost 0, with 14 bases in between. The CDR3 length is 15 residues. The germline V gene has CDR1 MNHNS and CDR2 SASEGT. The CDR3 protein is CASSVLAEMNTEAFF. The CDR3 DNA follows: TGTGCCAGCAGCGTCCTGGCGGAGATGAACACTGAAGCTTTCTTT.

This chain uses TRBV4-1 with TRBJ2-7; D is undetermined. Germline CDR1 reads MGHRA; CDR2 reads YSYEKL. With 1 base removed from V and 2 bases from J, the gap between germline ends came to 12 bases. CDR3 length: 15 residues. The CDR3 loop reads CASSQVLSGTYEQYF. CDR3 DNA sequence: TGCGCCAGCAGCCAAGTTTTGTCAGGAACCTACGAGCAGTACTTC.

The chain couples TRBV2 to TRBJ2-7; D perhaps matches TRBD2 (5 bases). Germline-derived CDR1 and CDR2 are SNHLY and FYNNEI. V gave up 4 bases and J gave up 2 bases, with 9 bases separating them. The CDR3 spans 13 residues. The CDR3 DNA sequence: TGTGCCAGCAGTGGAGGACTTACCTACGAGCAGTACTTC. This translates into CASSGGLTYEQYF.

This chain's CDR3 is CASSFAGTSGSFQYF. The CDR3 nucleotides are TGTGCCAGCAGTTTCGCCGGGACTAGCGGGAGTTTTCAGTATTTT. V and J are TRBV27 and TRBJ2-3, with TRBD2 matching over 14 bases. V was pared by 3 bases and J by 12 bases, with 8 bases of the junction left unmatched. In germline, CDR1 is MNHEY, CDR2 SMNVEV (reference sequence). CDR3 length: 15 amino acids.

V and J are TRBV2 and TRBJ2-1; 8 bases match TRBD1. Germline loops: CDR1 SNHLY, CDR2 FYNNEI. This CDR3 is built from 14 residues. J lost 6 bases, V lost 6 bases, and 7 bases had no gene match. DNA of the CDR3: TGTGCCAGCAGACTAACAGGGGGTCGCAATGAGCAGTTCTTC. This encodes CASRLTGGRNEQFF.

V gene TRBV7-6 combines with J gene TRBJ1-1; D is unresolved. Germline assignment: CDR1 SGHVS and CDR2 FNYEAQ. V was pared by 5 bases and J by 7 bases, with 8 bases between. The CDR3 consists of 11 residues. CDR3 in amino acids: CASSAYGEAFF. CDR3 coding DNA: TGTGCCAGCAGCGCCTATGGTGAAGCTTTCTTT.

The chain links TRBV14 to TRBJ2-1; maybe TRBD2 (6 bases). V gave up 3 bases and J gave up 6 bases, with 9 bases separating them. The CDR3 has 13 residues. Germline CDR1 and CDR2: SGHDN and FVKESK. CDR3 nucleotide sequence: TGTGCCAGCAGCCACGGGACTCGCAATGAGCAGTTCTTC. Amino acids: CASSHGTRNEQFF.

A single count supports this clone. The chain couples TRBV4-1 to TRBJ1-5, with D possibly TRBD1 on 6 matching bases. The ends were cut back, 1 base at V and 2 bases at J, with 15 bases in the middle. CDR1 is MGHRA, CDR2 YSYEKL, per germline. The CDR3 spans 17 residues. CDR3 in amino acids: CASSQATGIIRNQPQHF. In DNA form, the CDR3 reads TGCGCCAGCAGCCAAGCCACAGGGATTATACGCAATCAGCCCCAGCATTTT.

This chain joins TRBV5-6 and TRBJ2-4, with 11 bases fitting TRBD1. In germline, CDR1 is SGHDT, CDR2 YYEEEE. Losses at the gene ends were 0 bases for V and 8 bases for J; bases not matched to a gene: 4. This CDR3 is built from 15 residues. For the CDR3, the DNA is TGTGCCAGCAGCTTGGGGGACAGGGGGAATGACATTCAGTACTTC. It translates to CASSLGDRGNDIQYF.

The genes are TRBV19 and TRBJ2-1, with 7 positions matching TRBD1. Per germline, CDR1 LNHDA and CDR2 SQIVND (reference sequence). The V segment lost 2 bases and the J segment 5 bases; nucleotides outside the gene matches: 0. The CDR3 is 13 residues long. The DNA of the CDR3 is TGTGCCAGTAGTATACAGGGGGACAATGAGCAGTTCTTC. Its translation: CASSIQGDNEQFF.

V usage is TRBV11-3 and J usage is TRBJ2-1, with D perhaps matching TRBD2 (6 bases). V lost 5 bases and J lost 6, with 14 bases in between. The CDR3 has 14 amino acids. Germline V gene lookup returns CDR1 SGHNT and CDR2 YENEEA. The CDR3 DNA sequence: TGTGCCAGCAGCACCCGGGACTCTACCAATGAGCAGTTCTTC. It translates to CASSTRDSTNEQFF.

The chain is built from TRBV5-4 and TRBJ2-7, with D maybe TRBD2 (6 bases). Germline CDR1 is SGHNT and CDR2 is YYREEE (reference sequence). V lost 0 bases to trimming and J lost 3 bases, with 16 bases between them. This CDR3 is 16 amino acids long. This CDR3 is CASSLAGSGTYYEQYF. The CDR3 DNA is TGTGCCAGCAGCTTGGCCGGTAGCGGCACTTACTACGAGCAGTACTTC.

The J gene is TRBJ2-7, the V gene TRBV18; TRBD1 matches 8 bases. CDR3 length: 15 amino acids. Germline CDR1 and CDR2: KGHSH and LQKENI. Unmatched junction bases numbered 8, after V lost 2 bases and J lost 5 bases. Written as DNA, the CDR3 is TGTGCCAGCTCACCAATGGCTCAGGGGGCGCACGAGCAGTACTTC. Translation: CASSPMAQGAHEQYF.

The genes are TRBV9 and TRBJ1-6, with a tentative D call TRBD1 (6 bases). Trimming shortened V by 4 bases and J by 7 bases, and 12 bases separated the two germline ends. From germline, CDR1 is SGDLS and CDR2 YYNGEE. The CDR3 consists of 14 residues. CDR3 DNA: TGTGCCAGCAGCCGGGACACCTCCAATTCACCCCTCCACTTT. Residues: CASSRDTSNSPLHF.

The CDR3 here is CASRIGGLDGYTF. In DNA form, the CDR3 reads TGTGCCAGCAGGATTGGGGGGTTGGATGGCTACACCTTC. The chain employs TRBV6-1 and TRBJ1-2; the D gene is possibly TRBD1 (5 bases). The V gene lost 6 bases and the J gene lost 6 bases, with 14 bases spanning the gap. The CDR3 spans 13 residues. Germline V gene data show CDR1 as MNHNS and CDR2 as SASEGT.

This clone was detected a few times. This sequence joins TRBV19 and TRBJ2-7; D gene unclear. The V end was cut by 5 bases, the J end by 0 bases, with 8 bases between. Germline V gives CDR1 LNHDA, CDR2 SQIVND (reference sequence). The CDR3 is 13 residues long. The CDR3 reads CASSSQNSYEQYF. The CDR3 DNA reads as TGTGCCAGTAGTTCACAGAACTCCTACGAGCAGTACTTC.

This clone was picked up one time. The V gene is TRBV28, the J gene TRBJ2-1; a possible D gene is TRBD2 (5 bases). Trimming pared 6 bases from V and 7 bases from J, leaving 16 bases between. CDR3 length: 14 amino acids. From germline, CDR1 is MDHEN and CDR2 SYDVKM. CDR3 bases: TGTGCCAGCAGGGCAGCGGTTAAGAGGAATGAGCAGTTCTTC. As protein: CASRAAVKRNEQFF.

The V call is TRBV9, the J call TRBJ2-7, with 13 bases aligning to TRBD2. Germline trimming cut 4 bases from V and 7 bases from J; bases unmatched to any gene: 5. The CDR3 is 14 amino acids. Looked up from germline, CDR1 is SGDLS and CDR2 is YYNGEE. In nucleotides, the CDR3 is TGTGCCAGCAGCCCGGGACTAGCGGGGTCGGAGCAGTACTTC. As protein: CASSPGLAGSEQYF.